This TCR beta chain was profiled in a study of T cells after yellow fever vaccination. Study-wide findings and caveats: Contamination by abundant bulk-population clonotypes could be present in FACS-sorted repertoires.

TCRdb re-called the 5' RACE reads through MiXCR, storing one row per CDR3 protein. Of tens of thousands of distinct CDR3 sequences listed, 3.5% to 5% were seen once; the top ten hold under 55%. V was cut by 0 bases and J by 1 base, with 7 bases left in between. There are 14 residues in the CDR3. The germline V gene has CDR1 SGHKS and CDR2 YYEKEE (reference sequence). This clonotype occurred many times. The antigen remains unidentified. This sample comprised CD8+ T cells sorted from PBMCs, obtained 5 days after the yellow fever booster vaccination. The clonotype was recovered from a man aged 25 to 45 who received the YFV17D yellow fever vaccine. This chain links TRBV5-5 with TRBJ1-1, with D unresolved. CDR3 residues: CASSLGWTNTEAFF. CDR3 DNA: TGTGCCAGCAGCTTGGGTTGGACGAACACTGAAGCTTTCTTT.